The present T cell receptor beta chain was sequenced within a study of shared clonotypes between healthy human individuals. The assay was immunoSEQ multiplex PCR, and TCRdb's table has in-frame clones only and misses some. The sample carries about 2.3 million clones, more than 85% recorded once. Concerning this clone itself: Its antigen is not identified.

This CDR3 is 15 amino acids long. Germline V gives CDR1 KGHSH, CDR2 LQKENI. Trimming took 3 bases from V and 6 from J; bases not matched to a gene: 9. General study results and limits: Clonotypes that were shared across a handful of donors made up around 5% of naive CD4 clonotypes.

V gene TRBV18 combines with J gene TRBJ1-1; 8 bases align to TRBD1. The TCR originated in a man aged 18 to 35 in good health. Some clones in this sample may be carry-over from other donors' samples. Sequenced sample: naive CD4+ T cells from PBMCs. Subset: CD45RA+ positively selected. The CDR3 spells CASSPAVRGQSEAFF. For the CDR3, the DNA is TGTGCCAGCTCACCTGCCGTCAGGGGGCAATCTGAAGCTTTCTTT.